A selection of T cell receptor beta chains follows, all from one sample in a study of Ad26.COV2.S vaccination and SARS-CoV-2 variants. Using immunoSEQ multiplex PCR, the repertoire was profiled, and TCRdb retains in-frame clones only, with some absent. This table has about 420,000 clones, approximately 87% appearing once. This specimen consisted of peripheral blood, obtained in a trial of Ad26.COV2.S vaccine versus placebo. Receptors were obtained from a person between 18 and 65 years old who received the Ad26.COV2.S COVID-19 vaccine or a placebo. Each CDR3 is given with its conserved first and last residue. The order of the fields is J gene, D gene, V gene, clone size, CDR3 protein, CDR3 DNA. D genes are given only for firm matches. Expanded clones are given a class, and other clones once, few, many or no size at all.

>TRBJ1-1|NA|TRBV6-5|NA
CASSYSIGPTNTEAFF
TGTGCCAGCAGTTACTCTATTGGGCCGACGAACACTGAAGCTTTCTTT
>TRBJ2-7|NA|TRBV5-5|NA
CASSQSYEQYF
TGTGCCAGCAGCCAATCCTACGAGCAGTACTTC
>TRBJ2-3|TRBD1|TRBV25-1|NA
CASSDPGQGADTQYF
TGTGCCAGCAGTGACCCGGGACAGGGAGCAGATACGCAGTATTTT
>TRBJ2-5|TRBD1|TRBV5-1|NA
CASSLLRGRQETQYF
TGCGCCAGCAGCTTGCTTAGGGGGCGCCAAGAGACCCAGTACTTC
>TRBJ1-2|TRBD1|TRBV10-1|NA
CASSESLTGSGYTF
TGCGCCAGCAGTGAGTCGTTGACAGGGAGCGGCTACACCTTC
>TRBJ1-2|NA|TRBV5-4|NA
CASSSFREGVGRGYTF
TGTGCCAGCAGCTCCTTCAGGGAAGGTGTCGGGCGGGGCTACACCTTC
>TRBJ2-7|NA|TRBV5-1|NA
CASSLQGFSYEQYF
TGCGCCAGCAGCTTGCAAGGGTTTTCCTACGAGCAGTACTTC
>TRBJ1-6|NA|TRBV7-2|once
CASKQGSMGPLHF
TGTGCCAGCAAACAGGGAAGTATGGGACCCCTCCACTTT
>TRBJ2-5|TRBD1|TRBV6-5|NA
CASNIGQGFQETQYF
TGTGCCAGCAATATTGGACAGGGTTTCCAAGAGACCCAGTACTTC
>TRBJ1-2|TRBD1|TRBV30|NA
CAWSLGTGANYGYTF
TGTGCCTGGAGTCTCGGGACAGGGGCAAACTATGGCTACACCTTC
>TRBJ1-1|NA|TRBV7-8|NA
CASSFRTVIAGTEAFF
TGTGCCAGCAGCTTTCGGACAGTTATAGCTGGCACTGAAGCTTTCTTT
>TRBJ2-7|NA|TRBV28|NA
CASSPPQEGVYEQYF
TGTGCCAGCAGTCCTCCCCAGGAAGGGGTCTACGAGCAGTACTTC
>TRBJ1-2|NA|TRBV7-9|NA
CASSLEEEGYGYTF
TGTGCCAGCAGCTTAGAAGAGGAAGGGTATGGCTACACCTTC
>TRBJ2-1|NA|TRBV4-1|NA
CASSQVRDNEQFF
TGCGCCAGCAGCCAAGTGAGGGACAATGAGCAGTTCTTC
>TRBJ2-3|TRBD2|TRBV5-5|NA
CASSFLAGRTDTQYF
TGTGCCAGCAGCTTTCTAGCGGGGAGGACAGATACGCAGTATTTT
>TRBJ2-5|TRBD1|TRBV29-1|NA
CSVAPQGATLETQYF
TGCAGCGTTGCCCCACAGGGGGCGACCCTTGAGACCCAGTACTTC
>TRBJ1-6|NA|TRBV6-1|few
CASSEGSADNSPLHF
TGTGCCAGCAGTGAAGGGTCAGCGGATAATTCACCCCTCCACTTT
>TRBJ2-3|TRBD2|TRBV27|NA
CASSPWTSGGALQYF
TGTGCCAGCAGTCCGTGGACTAGCGGGGGGGCCCTGCAGTATTTT
>TRBJ1-5|NA|TRBV2|NA
CASSVVGANQPQHF
TGTGCCAGCAGTGTCGTAGGGGCAAATCAGCCCCAGCATTTT
>TRBJ2-5|NA|TRBV15|NA
CATSLARGSGIQETQYF
TGTGCCACCAGCCTTGCCCGTGGTAGCGGAATTCAAGAGACCCAGTACTTC
>TRBJ2-2|TRBD1|TRBV11-2|few
CASSLRRQGAGTGELFF
TGTGCCAGCAGCTTAAGGCGTCAGGGGGCAGGCACCGGGGAGCTGTTTTTT
>TRBJ2-7|NA|TRBV6-2/TRBV6-3|once
CASSYSVNLPYEQYF
TGTGCCAGCAGTTACTCGGTCAACCTACCCTACGAGCAGTACTTC
>TRBJ1-4|TRBD1|TRBV15|NA
CATSTKQGRGEKLFF
TGTGCCACCAGTACCAAACAGGGGCGGGGGGAAAAACTGTTTTTT